This T cell receptor beta chain was sequenced during a study of early T cells in non-severe SARS-CoV-2 infection. As for the study in general: Sequencing input comprised bulk RNA from unsorted whole blood; chain pairing was not available.

The V gene end was trimmed by 2 bases and the J gene end by 4 bases; junction bases not matched to a gene: 3. This CDR3 is 15 amino acids long. Germline-derived CDR1 and CDR2 are MNHEY and SMNVEV (reference sequence). This clonotype came up many times. Individual cDNA molecules each received unique molecular identifiers attached to them. Via MiXCR, TCRdb re-called the 5' RACE reads, giving one row per CDR3 protein. The repertoire has about 77,000 distinct CDR3 sequences, approximately 9.1% of them found once; the top ten carry about 4.6%. Sequenced input: whole blood. This TCR derives from an adult who was a healthcare worker with PCR-confirmed SARS-CoV-2 infection or an uninfected control (not recorded which). This chain connects TRBV27 to TRBJ2-3; 10 bases align to TRBD2. CDR3 region: CASSLESGRADTQYF. The CDR3 DNA reads TGTGCCAGCAGTTTAGAAAGCGGGAGGGCAGATACGCAGTATTTT.